These T cell receptor beta chains were read from a single sample in a study of memory CD8 T cells in hepatitis C reinfection. Measured with immunoSEQ multiplex PCR; TCRdb has only the in-frame clones, and not every one. In the table there are roughly 43,000 clones, approximately 87% of which are singletons. Material for sequencing was naive CD8+ T cells sorted from blood. The receptors come from a man younger than 35 with hepatitis C virus infection. Each CDR3 is given with its conserved first and last residue. Each record gives: clone size, D gene, V gene, J gene, CDR3 DNA, CDR3 protein. D genes are given only for firm matches. Rows may omit the clone size; those that give it use once, few, many or a size class.

.	TRBD1	TRBV11-2	TRBJ2-7	TGTGCCAGCAGCAGGGCGGGACAGGGGCCCCAATTAGGGGAGCAGTACTTC	CASSRAGQGPQLGEQYF
.	TRBD1	TRBV4-1	TRBJ2-5	TGCGCCAGCAGCCACAGGGGGCGCGAGGAGACCCAGTACTTC	CASSHRGREETQYF
.	.	TRBV27	TRBJ1-5	TGTGCCAGCAGTTACCCACTCACCGACGGACGGGGAGGACAGCCCCAGCATTTT	CASSYPLTDGRGGQPQHF
.	.	TRBV6-5	TRBJ1-2	TGTGCCAGCAGTGCCGAGGAGACTTCCAATGGCTACACCTTC	CASSAEETSNGYTF
.	TRBD1	TRBV19	TRBJ2-2	TGTGCCAGTAGCCAGGACAGGGCCGGGGAGCTGTTTTTT	CASSQDRAGELFF
.	.	TRBV6-5	TRBJ2-7	.	CASSSSTSGSIEQYF
.	.	TRBV27	TRBJ2-1	TGTGCCAGCAGTTTAATCGGCAATGAGCAGTTCTTC	CASSLIGNEQFF
once	TRBD2	TRBV29-1	TRBJ2-7	TGCAGCGTTGCCGGACTAGCGGGAGGCTACGAGCAGTACTTC	CSVAGLAGGYEQYF
.	.	TRBV4-3	TRBJ2-1	TGCGCCAGCAGCCAAGAAGACGGGTCCTACAATGAGCAGTTCTTC	CASSQEDGSYNEQFF
once	.	TRBV21-1	TRBJ1-6	TGTGCCAACAGACCAAGCAATTCACCCCTCCACTTT	CANRPSNSPLHF
.	TRBD2	TRBV28	TRBJ2-7	TGTGCCAGCCTCGGACTAGCGGGAACGTACTACGAGCAGTACTTC	CASLGLAGTYYEQYF
.	TRBD2	TRBV5-1	TRBJ2-2	TGCGCCAGCAGCCCGGGACCGGGGGGAACCGGGGAGCTGTTTTTT	CASSPGPGGTGELFF
.	.	TRBV7-9	TRBJ2-1	TGTGCCAGCAGAGACAGCCTCAATGAGCAGTTCTTC	CASRDSLNEQFF
.	TRBD1	TRBV2	TRBJ2-7	TGTGCCAGCAGTGAATATACAGGGGATACCTACGAGCAGTACTTC	CASSEYTGDTYEQYF
.	.	TRBV28	TRBJ2-7	TGTGCCAGCAGTCCCTTAATGGGGCGCATGGGGTACGAGCAGTACTTC	CASSPLMGRMGYEQYF
.	.	TRBV19	TRBJ1-1	TGTGCCAGTAGTATCGGTAGGAACACTGAAGCTTTCTTT	CASSIGRNTEAFF
.	TRBD2	TRBV7-7	TRBJ2-1	TGTGCTAGCAGCCCTTGGACTAGCGGGGGCGGTGAGCAGTTCTTC	CASSPWTSGGGEQFF
.	TRBD2	TRBV2	TRBJ2-5	TGTGCCAGCAGTGAAGCGGGGGACGAGGGGACTAGCGACCAAGAGACCCAGTACTTC	CASSEAGDEGTSDQETQYF
once	.	TRBV6-5	TRBJ2-4	TGTGCCAGCAGACCCAGGTCCCCAAACATTCAGTACTTC	CASRPRSPNIQYF
.	.	TRBV5-1	TRBJ1-5	TGCGCCAGCAGCTTGGGGGAGGGTAGCAATCAGCCCCAGCATTTT	CASSLGEGSNQPQHF
.	.	TRBV6-1	TRBJ1-3	TGTGCCACCCCCGCCCCCGGGTATGGAAACACCATATATTTT	CATPAPGYGNTIYF
.	TRBD2	TRBV5-6	TRBJ2-7	TGTGCCAGCAGCTTGGAAACGGGGGGGGCCCACGAGCAGTACTTC	CASSLETGGAHEQYF
once	TRBD2	TRBV5-8	TRBJ2-1	TGTGCCAGCAGTCAGTTTGGACTAGCGCAATACAATGAGCAGTTCTTC	CASSQFGLAQYNEQFF
.	TRBD2	TRBV11-2	TRBJ2-1	TGTGCCAGCAGCTTAATGAGCGGGGGACTATCCTACAATGAGCAGTTCTTC	CASSLMSGGLSYNEQFF
.	.	TRBV4-1	TRBJ1-6	TGCGCCAGCAGCCAAGACAGGGGAACCGGTTCACCCCTCCACTTT	CASSQDRGTGSPLHF